The 7 T cell receptor beta chains below all came from one sample that was sequenced in a study of T cells of healthy individuals. Via MiXCR, TCRdb re-called the 5' RACE reads, giving one row per CDR3 protein. The sample has 40,000 to 65,000 distinct CDR3 sequences, 14% to 15% seen once; the top ten hold roughly 15%. Receptors were obtained from a human donor in good health.

This clonotype appeared many times. This sequence joins TRBV14 and TRBJ2-1; D gene ambiguous. Germline V gives CDR1 SGHDN, CDR2 FVKESK. Trimming cost V 8 bases and J 7 bases, with 15 bases left between them. CDR3 length: 13 amino acids. The CDR3 is CASGPWNTNEQFF. The CDR3 nucleotides are TGTGCCAGCGGTCCTTGGAACACTAATGAGCAGTTCTTC.

This clonotype was seen at least ten times. The rearrangement links TRBV6-2 or TRBV6-3 to TRBJ2-7; D is perhaps TRBD2 (6 bases). Germline values: CDR1 MNHEY, CDR2 SVGEGT. The germline V and J ends were trimmed by 6 bases and 4 bases, with 19 bases remaining between them. This CDR3 spans 15 amino acids. The CDR3 loop reads CASRLPSGLPYEQYF. For the CDR3, the DNA is TGTGCCAGCAGATTACCCTCGGGACTCCCGTACGAGCAGTACTTC.

The chain joins TRBV2 to TRBJ1-5, with D uncertain. Germline assignment: CDR1 SNHLY and CDR2 FYNNEI. The CDR3 extends over 14 amino acids. Trimming pared 1 base from V and 6 bases from J, leaving 10 bases between. The chain's CDR3 is CASSEEGGGQPQHF. The CDR3 nucleotides are TGTGCCAGCAGTGAAGAGGGAGGTGGTCAGCCCCAGCATTTT.

This clonotype has more than one count but fewer than ten. The V gene is TRBV14, the J gene TRBJ2-3, with TRBD2 matching over 7 bases. V lost 6 bases and J lost 6; bases outside the gene matches: 18. The germline V gene has CDR1 SGHDN and CDR2 FVKESK. The CDR3 consists of 17 residues. The chain's CDR3 is CASSPPRRRGSWDTQYF. In DNA, the CDR3 is TGTGCCAGCAGTCCGCCGAGGAGGCGGGGGTCGTGGGATACGCAGTATTTT. The full variable domain, rest sourced from reference TRBV14 and TRBJ2-3, is EAGVTQFPSHSVIEKGQTVTLRCDPISGHDNLYWYRRVMGKEIKFLLHFVKESKQDESGMPNNRFLAERTGGTYSTLKVQPAELEDSGVYFCASSPPRRRGSWDTQYFGPGTRLTVL.

This clonotype was observed at least ten times. The chain recombines TRBV29-1 with TRBJ1-1; D might be TRBD1 (5 bases). This CDR3 is 13 amino acids long. Germline V gene lookup returns CDR1 SQVTM and CDR2 ANQGSEA. V lost 6 bases and J 4 bases, leaving 15 bases between the germline ends. The chain's CDR3 is CSVAVTVGTEAFF. CDR3 DNA: TGCAGCGTCGCGGTGACAGTAGGCACTGAAGCTTTCTTT.

Many counts were recorded for this clonotype. The chain carries TRBV20-1 and TRBJ1-1; D gene unclear. The CDR3 loop spans 16 amino acids. Trimming removed 3 bases at V and 4 bases at J, with 21 bases between. Germline V gene lookup returns CDR1 DFQATT and CDR2 SNEGSKA (reference sequence). CDR3 DNA: TGCAGTGCTAGGCTAGCGGAGGCCCCTCTTAGCACTGAAGCTTTCTTT. Translated, it gives CSARLAEAPLSTEAFF.

This clonotype was counted a single time. The chain employs TRBV7-2 and TRBJ2-1, with a possible D match to TRBD2 (6 bases). V lost 1 base to trimming and J lost 3 bases, with 10 bases between them. Germline CDR1 and CDR2: SGHTA and FQGNSA. The CDR3 is made up of 15 amino acids. The CDR3 coding sequence is TGTGCCAGCAGCTTAGGGCTAGCGCTCTACAATGAGCAGTTCTTC. This translates into CASSLGLALYNEQFF.